These 5 T cell receptor beta chains share one sample of origin, sequenced in a study of post-analysis software for immune sequencing data. Study findings and constraints: Comparison of patients with controls showed five TRBV segments more frequent in patients, TRBV5-6, TRBV5-1 and TRBV20-1 among them.

Presence of unique molecular identifiers characterized the TCR beta cDNA libraries. Each CDR3 protein gets one entry after TCRdb re-called the PCR reads with MiXCR. The sample has hundreds of thousands of distinct CDR3 sequences, 59% seen once. These receptors lack a known antigen. The source material was blood. The receptors originated from a girl aged 2 to 10 with multiple sclerosis.

The chain uses TRBV6-5 and TRBJ1-4, with D uncertain. V was trimmed by 2 bases and J by 8 bases, leaving 9 bases between them. Germline V gives CDR1 MNHEY, CDR2 SVGAGI. The CDR3 has 13 amino acids. CDR3 sequence reads: CASSYGIGEKLFF. In DNA, the CDR3 is TGTGCCAGCAGTTACGGGATAGGGGAAAAACTGTTTTTT.

The chain recombines TRBV7-9 with TRBJ1-1, with 12 bases aligning to TRBD1. Trimming at V came to 5 bases and at J to 4 bases, leaving 11 bases not matched to a gene. The CDR3 totals 17 residues. The germline CDR1 and CDR2 sequences are SEHNR and FQNEAQ (reference sequence). The CDR3 reads CASSVSGTGGVGTEAFF. The CDR3 coding sequence is TGTGCCAGCAGCGTTAGCGGGACAGGGGGCGTGGGCACTGAAGCTTTCTTT.

This chain joins TRBV3-1 and TRBJ2-5; 8 bases fit TRBD2. Germline loops: CDR1 LGHDT, CDR2 YNNKEL (reference sequence). The ends lost 4 bases at V and 4 bases at J; junction bases unmatched: 11. This CDR3 is built from 16 residues. The DNA for the CDR3 is TGTGCCAGCAGCCGGACCCCGGGACTAGGGTCAGAGACCCAGTACTTC. Amino acids: CASSRTPGLGSETQYF.

This clonotype showed up just a few times. The chain recombines TRBV5-4 with TRBJ2-1, with 9 bases lining up with TRBD2. From germline, CDR1 is SGHNT and CDR2 YYREEE (reference sequence). With V trimmed by 3 bases and J by 4 bases, 8 bases remained unmatched. CDR3 size: 16 residues. The CDR3, as DNA: TGTGCCAGCAGCTCGGCGGGCGGGAGGGCTTACAATGAGCAGTTCTTC. It specifies CASSSAGGRAYNEQFF.

In this sample, this clonotype turned up a few times. The rearrangement joins TRBV20-1 to TRBJ1-5, with 8 bases aligning to TRBD1. Germline V CDR1 and CDR2: DFQATT, SNEGSKA (reference sequence). This CDR3 is built from 15 residues. The junction had 8 bases not matched to a gene; V was cut back by 3 bases and J by 4 bases. The CDR3 DNA reads TGCAGTGCTAGTCCAGGGGGCAAGAGAAATCAGCCCCAGCATTTT. Amino acids: CSASPGGKRNQPQHF.